These 16 T cell receptor beta chains originate from one sample sequenced in a study of cytomegalovirus exposure and HLA in healthy donors. Researchers ran the PCR with 60 Vbeta and 13 Jbeta primers. Repertoires were generated with immunoSEQ multiplex PCR, while TCRdb's copy carries only in-frame clones and drops some. The top ten clones hold 9.5% to 10% of a sample with 150,000 to 200,000 clones, roughly 80% of them seen once. Sequenced: PBMCs. Receptors were obtained from a man younger than 35 in good health and CMV-seropositive.

The chain uses TRBV28 and TRBJ2-7; D is unresolved. V was trimmed by 7 bases and J by 7 bases, leaving 14 bases between them. Germline values: CDR1 MDHEN, CDR2 SYDVKM. The CDR3 sequence is 12 residues long. CDR3: CASKSPAREQYF. CDR3 nucleotides: TGTGCCAGCAAATCCCCAGCCAGGGAGCAGTACTTC.

CDR3 protein: CSGGPQGFDGYTF. The CDR3 DNA is TGCAGCGGGGGGCCCCAGGGTTTTGATGGCTACACCTTC. The chain recombines TRBV29-1 with TRBJ1-2; D possibly corresponds to TRBD1 (6 bases). CDR3 size: 13 residues. Trimming cost V 7 bases and J 6 bases, with 18 bases left between them. The germline CDR1 and CDR2 sequences are SQVTM and ANQGSEA. Looking up the rest from reference TRBV29-1 and TRBJ1-2 gives the full variable domain: SAVISQKPSRDICQRGTSLTIQCQVDSQVTMMFWYRQQPGQSLTLIATANQGSEATYESGFVIDKFPISRPNLTFSTLTVSNMSPEDSSIYLCSGGPQGFDGYTFGSGTRLTVV.

The chain uses TRBV27 and TRBJ2-7; 7 bases line up with TRBD1. The CDR3 totals 13 residues. The V gene end was trimmed by 6 bases and the J gene end by 5 bases; junction bases not matched to a gene: 7. Germline V lookup: CDR1 MNHEY, CDR2 SMNVEV (reference sequence). The CDR3 sequence is CASRPIDRDEQYF. The CDR3 DNA sequence: TGTGCCAGCAGGCCTATCGACAGGGACGAGCAGTACTTC.

The chain links TRBV2 to TRBJ2-7, with D possibly matching TRBD1 (6 bases). The germline CDR1 and CDR2 sequences are SNHLY and FYNNEI. V was cut by 6 bases and J by 5 bases, with 14 bases left in between. CDR3 length: 13 amino acids. Written as DNA, the CDR3 is TGTGCCAGCAGACTACAGGGACCGGACGAGCAGTACTTC. Translated, it gives CASRLQGPDEQYF.

Points on this clone: No conserved phenylalanine or tryptophan ends this CDR3, so it is likely a read error. The rearrangement links TRBV7-8 to TRBJ1-6, with TRBD1 matching over 7 bases. Germline lookup yields CDR1 SGHVS and CDR2 FQNEAQ. The CDR3 totals 14 residues. V gave up 4 bases and J gave up 8 bases; unmatched junction bases: 5. The CDR3 loop is CASSSTGAHSPLHL. DNA for the CDR3: TGTGCCAGCAGCTCTACAGGGGCTCATTCACCCCTCCACCTT.

The chain links TRBV7-2 to TRBJ2-1; 9 bases agree with TRBD2. Germline CDR1 and CDR2: SGHTA and FQGNSA. After removal of 5 bases from V and 9 bases from J, the junction contained 11 bases not matched to a gene. CDR3 length: 15 amino acids. The CDR3 protein is CASSTSSGMTSEQFF. The CDR3 DNA follows: TGTGCCAGCAGCACATCTAGCGGGATGACGTCTGAGCAGTTCTTC.

The V gene is TRBV19, the J gene TRBJ1-1; TRBD1 matches 8 bases. V lost 7 bases to trimming and J lost 1 base; unmatched junction nucleotides: 11. The V gene's germline CDR1 is LNHDA and CDR2 SQIVND (reference sequence). The CDR3 has 16 amino acids. CDR3 DNA sequence: TGTGCCAGTAACGTACAGGGGGAACTTGGGAACACTGAAGCTTTCTTT. Amino acids: CASNVQGELGNTEAFF.

Remarks on this clone: The conserved final phenylalanine or tryptophan is absent from the CDR3, which likely points to a read error. The chain joins TRBV6-1 to TRBJ1-6, with a tentative D call TRBD1 (6 bases). V was clipped by 0 bases and J by 8 bases, with 11 bases between them. Germline CDR1 is MNHNS and CDR2 is SASEGT. The CDR3 spans 15 residues. CDR3 region: CASSEAGTTHSPLHL. The CDR3 nucleotides are TGTGCCAGCAGTGAAGCAGGGACAACGCATTCACCCCTCCACCTT.

The genes are TRBV6-1 and TRBJ2-7; a weak D match, TRBD1 (5 bases). This CDR3 is 15 amino acids long. V was pared by 8 bases and J by 3 bases, with 20 bases between. In germline, CDR1 is MNHNS, CDR2 SASEGT. CDR3 nucleotides: TGTGCCAGCGTTTTAGACAGAAATCCAAACTACGAGCAGTACTTC. Protein product: CASVLDRNPNYEQYF.

The V and J genes are TRBV5-1 and TRBJ2-5, with a possible D match to TRBD1 (5 bases). This CDR3 region has 13 residues. CDR1 and CDR2 (germline): SGHRS, YFSETQ. The germline V and J ends were trimmed by 0 bases and 2 bases, with 5 bases remaining between them. The CDR3 loop is CASSLDRQETQYF. CDR3 coding DNA: TGCGCCAGCAGCTTGGACAGGCAAGAGACCCAGTACTTC.

In its sample, this clone was seen a few times. V is TRBV2 and J is TRBJ1-3; 7 nucleotides align to TRBD1. The germline V gene encodes CDR1 SNHLY and CDR2 FYNNEI. This CDR3 has 17 residues. V lost 2 bases, J lost 6 bases, and 13 bases stayed unmatched. The CDR3 DNA sequence: TGTGCCAGCAGTGAAAGGGGGCGCGGGAAACTTGAAAACACCATATATTTT. Amino acids: CASSERGRGKLENTIYF.

This chain connects TRBV27 to TRBJ1-5, with 8 bases identical to TRBD1. Germline CDR1 is MNHEY and CDR2 is SMNVEV (reference sequence). The V segment lost 6 bases and the J segment 7 bases; nucleotides outside the gene matches: 8. The CDR3 loop spans 14 amino acids. The CDR3 loop reads CASRTGGSRQPQHF. The CDR3 DNA sequence: TGTGCCAGCAGAACAGGGGGATCACGACAGCCCCAGCATTTT.

The chain couples TRBV7-8 to TRBJ2-3; 14 positions agree with TRBD2. Germline CDR1 is SGHVS and CDR2 is FQNEAQ. The V and J ends lost 4 bases and 4 bases, in that order; junction bases with no gene match: 4. The CDR3 sequence is 16 residues long. DNA for the CDR3: TGTGCCAGCAGCTGGGGACTAGCGGGAGTATCAGATACGCAGTATTTT. Encoded protein: CASSWGLAGVSDTQYF.

For the CDR3, the DNA is TGTGCCAGCAGCTTCAGTACGAACACTGAAGCTTTCTTT. Its protein product is CASSFSTNTEAFF. This chain uses TRBV9 with TRBJ1-1; D remains unclear. Germline CDR1 SGDLS, CDR2 YYNGEE. The ends were cut back, 4 bases at V and 1 base at J, with 8 bases in the middle. This CDR3 spans 13 amino acids.

The V and J genes are TRBV2 and TRBJ2-7; 7 bases fit TRBD2. CDR1 and CDR2 from the germline V gene are SNHLY and FYNNEI. The CDR3 is made up of 14 amino acids. V was clipped by 3 bases and J by 4 bases; unmatched bases: 6. CDR3 nucleotides: TGTGCCAGCAGTGAGGGGGGGGGTCCGTACGAGCAGTACTTC. The encoded protein is CASSEGGGPYEQYF.

The chain joins TRBV7-9 to TRBJ1-1; 8 bases agree with TRBD1. The CDR3 contains 18 residues. J gave up 0 bases and V 1 base, and 10 bases lay outside the gene matches. From germline, CDR1 is SEHNR and CDR2 FQNEAQ (reference sequence). The CDR3 here is CASSLVGWTGMMNTEAFF. For the CDR3, the DNA is TGTGCCAGCAGCTTAGTTGGTTGGACAGGGATGATGAACACTGAAGCTTTCTTT.